The T cell receptor (beta chain) under discussion was sequenced for a study of T-cell reconstitution after alpha-beta-depleted transplantation in children. Study-level results: Several hundred expanded graft clones reportedly were the source of alpha-beta T cells about two months after transplant.

The CDR3 contains 13 residues. V was trimmed by 10 bases and J by 1 base, leaving 13 bases between them. Germline lookup yields CDR1 ENHRY and CDR2 SYGVKD. This clonotype was seen ten or more times. Its antigen is not identified. Preparation of the TCRbeta library involved a method that used unique molecular identifiers. TCRdb re-analysed the PCR reads in MiXCR, keeping a single row per CDR3 protein. This repertoire shows over 100,000 distinct CDR3 sequences, about 8% found once; its top ten account for over 15%. The source material was PBMCs, sampled before TCRalphabeta/CD19-depleted stem cell transplant. This TCR was sampled from a boy aged 2 to 10 with acute lymphoblastic leukemia, due to receive a stem cell transplant. This chain joins TRBV10-3 and TRBJ1-1; tentatively, D is TRBD1 (6 bases). As DNA, the CDR3 is TGTGCCACTCAGGCAGGGGAGAACACTGAAGCTTTCTTT. Translating it yields CATQAGENTEAFF.